This record covers a single TCR beta chain. Its target is not known. The data derive from a study of monozygotic twins with inflammatory bowel disease. Overall study results and limits: IBD patients carried less diverse TCRbeta repertoires (inverse Simpson) than healthy co-twins.

Each sample's cDNA came from eight separate reactions. TCRdb re-called the 5' RACE reads and shows each CDR3 protein once, DNA omitted. Its table lists roughly 100,000 distinct CDR3 sequences. The germline V gene encodes CDR1 SNHLY and CDR2 FYNNEI. The CDR3 sequence is 16 residues long. The genes are TRBV2 and TRBJ2-3; the TCRdb call, TRBD2, lacks DNA for checking. The source is a human donor with ulcerative colitis or Crohn's disease, or a healthy co-twin of an affected twin (not recorded which). Sequenced input: blood. CDR3 protein: CASRPTGTNLSDTQYF. Together with reference TRBV2 and TRBJ2-3, the CDR3 gives the full variable domain: EPEVTQTPSHQVTQMGQEVILRCVPISNHLYFYWYRQILGQKVEFLVSFYNNEISEKSEIFDDQFSVERPDGSNFTLKIRSTKLEDSAMYFCASRPTGTNLSDTQYFGPGTRLTVL.